The present entry profiles one T cell receptor beta chain with its context. This record comes from a study of blood T cell repertoires in COVID-19. Looking at the study overall: Both acute and convalescent COVID-19 samples were obtained from the United States, Italy and Spain. T cells, B-cell-depleted T cells, or PBMCs supplied cDNA or gDNA.

In the authors' workflow: Estimation of nucleated cell counts relied on the amplification of reference gene primers. Data came from immunoSEQ multiplex PCR; TCRdb stores just in-frame clones and leaves some out. Clone size and the V and J calls come from that table; the DNA yielded D and trimming. The data show some 100,000 clones, almost 95% seen once. V dropped 0 bases and J dropped 6; count of bases not matched to a gene: 9. Germline-derived CDR1 and CDR2 are SGDLS and YYNGEE. The CDR3 sequence is 18 residues long. The sample taken for sequencing was peripheral blood. The clonotype comes from a middle-aged man with active COVID-19. The chain has TRBV9 and TRBJ2-1; 13 bases agree with TRBD2. DNA of the CDR3: TGTGCCAGCAGCGTAGATACTAGCGGGAGGGGCCATTTCAATGAGCAGTTCTTC. Protein: CASSVDTSGRGHFNEQFF.